Below, 14 T cell receptor beta chains from the same sample are listed, as sequenced in a study of blood T cell repertoires in COVID-19. Data came from immunoSEQ multiplex PCR; TCRdb stores just in-frame clones and leaves some out. The data contain roughly 190,000 clones, 65% to 85% of them singletons. Sequencing was performed on peripheral blood. These receptor sequences come from a human donor with acute or convalescent COVID-19. The donor label of this sample is uncertain.

Only one count was recorded for this clone. The genes are TRBV12-2 and TRBJ2-3; TRBD1, as called in the table, went unchecked against the DNA. TRBV12-2 is a pseudogene segment. The CDR3 length is 17 residues. CDR3 protein: CASRVHRSGQEQDTQYF. In nucleotides, the CDR3 is TGTGCAAGTCGCGTCCACCGCTCGGGACAGGAGCAAGATACGCAGTATTTT.

The J gene is TRBJ1-2, the V gene TRBV2, with a weak D call TRBD1 (5 bases). Germline V gives CDR1 SNHLY, CDR2 FYNNEI. CDR3 length equals 14 residues. With 6 bases removed from V and 6 bases from J, the gap between germline ends came to 17 bases. This CDR3 is CASSESPRANGYTF. CDR3 coding DNA: TGTGCCAGCAGCGAAAGCCCCAGGGCGAATGGCTACACCTTC.

The chain combines TRBV29-1 with TRBJ2-7, with TRBD1 matching over 7 bases. Germline V lookup: CDR1 SQVTM, CDR2 ANQGSEA. This CDR3 region has 13 residues. J was trimmed by 5 bases and V by 7 bases; bases with no gene match: 11. In DNA, the CDR3 is TGCAGCGCCAAGACAGGGAAGGGCCACGAGCAGTACTTC. The encoded protein is CSAKTGKGHEQYF.

The rearrangement joins TRBV19 to TRBJ1-5, with 12 bases matching TRBD1. V shed 6 bases, J shed 2 bases, and the junction held 11 bases outside the gene matches. Germline-derived CDR1 and CDR2 are LNHDA and SQIVND (reference sequence). The length of the CDR3 is 18 residues. CDR3 amino acids: CASSGTGGWGARNQPQHF. The CDR3 DNA sequence: TGTGCCAGTAGCGGGACAGGGGGCTGGGGGGCACGCAATCAGCCCCAGCATTTT.

V gene TRBV9 combines with J gene TRBJ2-7; D is ambiguous. Trimming removed 4 bases from V and 7 bases from J, with 15 bases in between. Germline lookup yields CDR1 SGDLS and CDR2 YYNGEE. There are 13 residues in the CDR3. The CDR3 sequence: CASSSRSPVEQYF. The CDR3 bases are TGTGCCAGCAGCAGCCGGAGCCCGGTGGAGCAGTACTTC.

The J gene is TRBJ2-7, the V gene TRBV6-5; 12 bases fit TRBD2. V lost 6 bases to trimming and J lost 4 bases; unmatched junction nucleotides: 7. This CDR3 contains 15 residues. Germline loops: CDR1 MNHEY, CDR2 SVGAGI. The CDR3 nucleotides read TGTGCCAGCAGCGTTCAGGGACTAGCGGGTTACGAGCAGTACTTC. Protein sequence: CASSVQGLAGYEQYF.

The genes are TRBV3-1 (or the pseudogene TRBV3-2) and TRBJ2-5; TRBD1 aligns across 9 bases. The germline V gene encodes CDR1 LGHDT and CDR2 YNNKEL (reference sequence). The CDR3 loop spans 15 amino acids. V gave up 5 bases and J gave up 7 bases; unmatched junction bases: 11. CDR3 bases: TGTGCCAGCAGCTCCGGCACAGGGGGCCATGTGACCCAGTACTTC. This translates into CASSSGTGGHVTQYF.

This clone has only one observation. The CDR3 coding sequence is TGCGCCAGCAGCCCGGGACTCAATAATTCACCCCTCCACTTT. Its translation is CASSPGLNNSPLHF. This chain joins TRBV5-1 and TRBJ1-6; D may be TRBD1 (5 bases). CDR1 and CDR2 (germline): SGHRS, YFSETQ. The CDR3 loop spans 14 amino acids. V was trimmed by 4 bases and J by 5 bases, leaving 10 bases between them.

CDR3 DNA: TGTGCCAGCAGCGTAGCTACCGGGGGCACTGAAGCTTTCTTT. Its protein product is CASSVATGGTEAFF. The genes are TRBV9 and TRBJ1-1, with D maybe TRBD1 (5 bases). The CDR3 has 14 residues. Between the trimmed V and J ends, which lost 0 bases and 4 bases, there was a span of 10 bases. The germline gives CDR1 SGDLS, CDR2 YYNGEE.

J is TRBJ2-5 and V is TRBV19, with 12 positions matching TRBD2. This CDR3 spans 14 amino acids. After removal of 6 bases from V and 5 bases from J, the junction contained 4 bases not matched to a gene. The germline gives CDR1 LNHDA, CDR2 SQIVND (reference sequence). As DNA, the CDR3 is TGTGCCAGTAGCGGCCTAGCGGGAGGGGAGACCCAGTACTTC. It is translated as CASSGLAGGETQYF. Looking up the rest from reference TRBV19 and TRBJ2-5 gives the full variable domain: DGGITQSPKYLFRKEGQNVTLSCEQNLNHDAMYWYRQDPGQGLRLIYYSQIVNDFQKGDIAEGYSVSREKKESFPLTVTSAQKNPTAFYLCASSGLAGGETQYFGPGTRLLVL.

This chain links TRBV9 with TRBJ2-7; maybe TRBD1 (5 bases). V was trimmed by 0 bases and J by 0 bases, leaving 10 bases between them. The CDR3 consists of 15 residues. Germline V gives CDR1 SGDLS, CDR2 YYNGEE. This CDR3 is CASSVGQGDSYEQYF. The CDR3 DNA reads TGTGCCAGCAGCGTAGGGCAGGGTGACTCCTACGAGCAGTACTTC. Filled out from reference TRBV9 and TRBJ2-7, the complete variable domain reads DSGVTQTPKHLITATGQRVTLRCSPRSGDLSVYWYQQSLDQGLQFLIQYYNGEERAKGNILERFSAQQFPDLHSELNLSSLELGDSALYFCASSVGQGDSYEQYFGPGTRLTVT.

The rearrangement joins TRBV7-9 to TRBJ1-3, with D maybe TRBD1 (6 bases). The CDR3 is 15 residues long. V dropped 4 bases and J dropped 0 bases, with 10 bases sitting between them. Germline V gene lookup returns CDR1 SEHNR and CDR2 FQNEAQ (reference sequence). The CDR3 nucleotides read TGTGCCAGCAGCTCGACAGGTATCTCTGGAAACACCATATATTTT. Its protein product is CASSSTGISGNTIYF.

This clone was recorded once. Other nucleotide sequences from this sample produce the same CDR3. The V gene is TRBV4-1, the J gene TRBJ1-5; a possible D gene is TRBD1 (5 bases). V shed 2 bases and J shed 1 base, with 21 bases lying between them. CDR1 MGHRA and CDR2 YSYEKL come from the germline V gene. The CDR3 contains 19 residues. CDR3 residues: CASSQRHLTGDGSNQPQHF. CDR3 nucleotides: TGCGCCAGCAGCCAACGGCATTTGACGGGGGATGGGAGCAATCAGCCCCAGCATTTT.

This clone occurred once. The V and J genes are TRBV5-4 and TRBJ2-2; maybe TRBD2 (5 bases). The ends were cut back, 4 bases at V and 6 bases at J, with 19 bases in the middle. CDR3 length equals 16 residues. Germline assignment: CDR1 SGHNT and CDR2 YYREEE (reference sequence). Here the CDR3 DNA reads TGTGCCAGCAGCCTGGGTTTGAGCGCGGGTCCCGGGGAGCTGTTTTTT. Its protein product is CASSLGLSAGPGELFF.